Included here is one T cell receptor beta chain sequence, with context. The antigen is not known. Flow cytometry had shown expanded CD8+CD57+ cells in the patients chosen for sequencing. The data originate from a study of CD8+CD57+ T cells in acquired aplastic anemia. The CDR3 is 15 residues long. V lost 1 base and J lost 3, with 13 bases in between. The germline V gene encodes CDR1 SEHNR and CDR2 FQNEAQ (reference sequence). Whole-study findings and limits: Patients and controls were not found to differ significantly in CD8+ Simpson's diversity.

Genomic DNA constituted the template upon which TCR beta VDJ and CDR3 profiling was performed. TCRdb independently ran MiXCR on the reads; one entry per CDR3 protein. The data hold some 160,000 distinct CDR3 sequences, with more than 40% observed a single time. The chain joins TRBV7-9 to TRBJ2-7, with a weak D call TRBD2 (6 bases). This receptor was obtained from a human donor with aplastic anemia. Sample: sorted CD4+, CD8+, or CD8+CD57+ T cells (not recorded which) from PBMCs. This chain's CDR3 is CASSLGIHGGYEQYF. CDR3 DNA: TGTGCCAGCAGCTTAGGTATTCACGGGGGCTACGAGCAGTACTTC.